The rows below give T cell receptor beta chains drawn from one sample of a study of cytomegalovirus exposure and HLA in healthy donors. The table came from immunoSEQ multiplex PCR; TCRdb's copy has only in-frame clones and leaves some out. Of under 200,000 clones in the sample, approximately 77% are singletons; the top ten hold about 1.6%. Sequencing was done on a sample of PBMCs. These receptor sequences come from a male donor in good health and CMV-seronegative. The CDR3 runs from the conserved cysteine through the conserved F or W. D genes are given only for firm matches. Only some rows state a clone size, as once, few, many or a class for expanded clones.

>NA|TRBV9|TRBJ2-2|NA
CASSVVQGTGELFF
TGTGCCAGCAGCGTAGTCCAGGGAACCGGGGAGCTGTTTTTT
>NA|TRBV2|TRBJ1-2|NA
CASSETGPASYTF
TGTGCCAGCAGTGAAACGGGTCCGGCGAGTTACACCTTC
>NA|TRBV6-1|TRBJ2-5|TRBD2
CASSTSGVSETQYF
TGTGCCAGCAGCACTAGCGGGGTCTCGGAGACCCAGTACTTC
>NA|TRBV5-1|TRBJ2-3|NA
CASSLGLVGVDTQYF
TGCGCCAGCAGCTTGGGACTAGTTGGTGTAGATACGCAGTATTTT
>NA|TRBV6-5|TRBJ1-5|TRBD1
CASSPQGGSNQPQHF
TGTGCCAGCAGTCCCCAGGGGGGAAGCAATCAGCCCCAGCATTTT
>NA|TRBV18|TRBJ2-7|NA
CASSPGVMNEQYF
TGTGCCAGCTCACCCGGGGTGATGAACGAGCAGTACTTC
>NA|TRBV15|TRBJ2-7|NA
CATSRGRQAQEQYF
TGTGCCACCAGCAGAGGGAGACAGGCCCAGGAGCAGTACTTC
>NA|TRBV9|TRBJ1-1|TRBD1
CASSIRDRGFGEAFF
TGTGCCAGCAGCATCAGGGACAGGGGATTTGGTGAAGCTTTCTTT
>NA|TRBV18|TRBJ1-4|NA
CASSPAQGGSEKLFF
TGTGCCAGCTCACCAGCCCAGGGAGGCTCTGAAAAACTGTTTTTT
>NA|TRBV7-3|TRBJ2-1|NA
CASSQGSEQFF
TGTGCCAGCAGCCAGGGGAGTGAGCAGTTCTTC
>once|TRBV29-1|TRBJ2-2|TRBD1
CSARTGGTGELFF
TGCAGCGCCCGGACAGGGGGGACCGGGGAGCTGTTTTTT
>NA|TRBV4-3|TRBJ2-3|NA
CASSQDSGRAPTDTQYF
TGCGCCAGCAGCCAAGATAGCGGAAGGGCTCCCACAGATACGCAGTATTTT
>NA|TRBV19|TRBJ2-6|NA
CASRRGGANVLTF
TGTGCCAGTAGACGGGGTGGGGCCAACGTCCTGACTTTC
>NA|TRBV11-2|TRBJ1-1|NA
CASSPLNTEAFF
TGTGCCAGCAGCCCCCTTAACACTGAAGCTTTCTTT
>once|TRBV19|TRBJ1-4|NA
CASSIPTTNEKLFF
TGTGCCAGTAGTATCCCTACAACTAATGAAAAACTGTTTTTT
>NA|TRBV9|TRBJ2-1|NA
CASSVVGGFYEQFF
TGTGCCAGCAGCGTAGTCGGGGGATTTTATGAGCAGTTCTTC
>once|TRBV15|TRBJ1-5|TRBD1
CATSRDDREGQPQHF
TGTGCCACCAGCAGAGATGACAGGGAAGGTCAGCCCCAGCATTTT
>once|TRBV11-2|TRBJ1-5|TRBD1
CASSSGTGGQPQHF
TGTGCCAGCAGCTCCGGGACAGGGGGTCAGCCCCAGCATTTT
>few|TRBV15|TRBJ1-5|TRBD1
CATSRVSRDRGGSNQPQHF
TGTGCCACCAGCAGAGTGTCCCGGGACAGGGGGGGTAGCAATCAGCCCCAGCATTTT
>NA|TRBV5-1|TRBJ1-1|TRBD1
CASSSGTGVMNTEAFF
TGCGCCAGCAGCTCGGGGACAGGGGTCATGAACACTGAAGCTTTCTTT
>NA|TRBV14|TRBJ1-2|NA
CASSPQGYGYTF
TGTGCCAGCAGCCCACAGGGCTATGGCTACACCTTC
>NA|TRBV7-9|TRBJ1-4|NA
CSSSFIEAATNEKLFF
TGTTCCAGCAGCTTTATCGAAGCCGCAACTAATGAAAAACTGTTTTTT
>NA|TRBV7-3|TRBJ2-1|NA
CASSPLGVSSYNEQFF
TGTGCCAGCAGCCCCCTCGGAGTAAGCTCCTACAATGAGCAGTTCTTC
>NA|TRBV7-2|TRBJ1-2|NA
CASSPATMATPFAYGYTF
TGTGCCAGCAGCCCCGCAACTATGGCTACACCTTTCGCCTATGGCTACACCTTC
>few|TRBV6-4|TRBJ2-3|TRBD2
CASSSSGGGTDTQYF
TGTGCCAGCAGTTCCAGCGGGGGTGGAACAGATACGCAGTATTTT
>NA|TRBV9|TRBJ2-3|NA
CASSVSLGAVITDTQYF
TGTGCCAGCAGCGTCTCTTTGGGAGCGGTCATCACAGATACGCAGTATTTT
>few|TRBV6-1|TRBJ1-5|NA
CASSGGGHQPQHF
TGTGCCAGCAGTGGAGGGGGTCATCAGCCCCAGCATTTT
>NA|TRBV11-2|TRBJ1-4|NA
CTSSSGGRTVNEKLFF
TGTACCAGCAGCTCAGGCGGGCGGACGGTAAATGAAAAACTGTTTTTT
>NA|TRBV18|TRBJ1-1|NA
CASSPLGATEAFF
TGTGCCAGCTCACCCCTGGGGGCCACTGAAGCTTTCTTT
>NA|TRBV5-1|TRBJ1-1|TRBD1
CASRRTGDEAFF
TGCGCCAGCAGACGGACAGGGGATGAAGCTTTCTTT
>NA|TRBV14|TRBJ1-2|NA
CASSHTSLRGYGYTF
TGTGCCAGCAGCCACACGAGTCTTCGGGGCTATGGCTACACCTTC
>NA|TRBV6-1|TRBJ1-1|TRBD1
CASSGRQGNAEAFF
TGTGCCAGCAGTGGTAGACAGGGCAACGCTGAAGCTTTCTTT
>NA|TRBV4-1|TRBJ2-7|TRBD1
CASSQVRGRTGGHEQYF
TGCGCCAGCAGCCAAGTCCGTGGTAGGACAGGGGGGCACGAGCAGTACTTC
>once|TRBV19|TRBJ1-2|TRBD1
CASTMDRGKGYTF
TGTGCCAGTACCATGGACAGGGGAAAAGGCTACACCTTC
>NA|TRBV29-1|TRBJ2-1|TRBD2
CSVGPSGGNEQFF
TGCAGCGTTGGGCCTAGCGGGGGCAATGAGCAGTTCTTC
>NA|TRBV5-4|TRBJ2-7|NA
CASSGSRDLLGKQYF
TGTGCCAGCAGCGGAAGCCGGGATCTCCTTGGGAAGCAGTACTTC
>few|TRBV7-8|TRBJ2-2|NA
CASSLTREKLFF
TGTGCCAGCAGCTTAACACGGGAGAAGCTGTTTTTT
>NA|TRBV7-2|TRBJ1-1|NA
CASSLAGRGTEAFF
TGTGCCAGCAGCTTGGCCGGTCGGGGGACTGAAGCTTTCTTT
>NA|TRBV5-1|TRBJ1-3|TRBD1
CASSWGQGGSGNTIYF
TGCGCCAGCAGCTGGGGACAGGGGGGCTCTGGAAACACCATATATTTT
>NA|TRBV10-3|TRBJ2-6|NA
CAISIFGSGANVLTF
TGTGCCATCTCCATTTTCGGCTCTGGGGCCAACGTCCTGACTTTC
>once|TRBV5-1|TRBJ2-2|NA
CASRKRPGPNTGELFF
TGCGCCAGCAGAAAAAGGCCAGGGCCGAACACCGGGGAGCTGTTTTTT
>NA|TRBV6-8|TRBJ2-7|TRBD1
CASSHSRDRHEQYF
TGTGCCAGCAGCCATAGCCGGGACAGACACGAGCAGTACTTC
>NA|TRBV2|TRBJ2-1|NA
CASSESNTPGEQFF
TGTGCCAGCAGTGAATCTAACACCCCGGGTGAGCAGTTCTTC
>once|TRBV5-1|TRBJ2-7|TRBD1
CASSPRDRTIEQYF
TGCGCCAGCAGCCCCCGGGACAGGACCATCGAGCAGTACTTC
>NA|TRBV5-1|TRBJ2-7|TRBD1
CASSLGTGMNSYEQYF
TGCGCCAGCAGCTTGGGGACAGGGATGAATTCCTACGAGCAGTACTTC